These 30 T cell receptor beta chains came from one sample sequenced in a study of human T cells and chemical hapten exposure (dated by TCRdb to the early 2020s). Library preparation used RACE. Sequencing instrument: NextSeq 500. TCRdb trimmed the raw reads at Q25, called clones with MiXCR and kept productive beta chains. CDR3 protein duplicates are merged, each entry listing the most common genes and DNA. The sample includes about 120,000 distinct CDR3 sequences, with 13% observed a single time. Around 3% of the sample is taken by the ten largest. In the paper's terms, the time point label means: pre-sensitization, week 0. The sample's treatment or condition label, decoded: therapeutic diphenylcyclopropenone sensitization with weekly scalp DPC. Sequences were derived from whole blood, sampled in connection with sensitization to the hapten diphenylcyclopropenone (DPC). The receptors derive from a woman younger than 35 with alopecia areata. Some clones in this sample may be carry-over from other donors' samples.

This clonotype was counted only a few times. V and J are TRBV27 and TRBJ1-6; D gene unclear. The germline CDR1 and CDR2 sequences are MNHEY and SMNVEV (reference sequence). The CDR3 is 17 residues long. Deletions cut 4 bases from V and 0 bases from J, with 13 bases between. CDR3: CASSWGIRSSYNSPLHF. In DNA form, the CDR3 reads TGTGCCAGCAGTTGGGGTATCAGGAGCTCCTATAATTCACCCCTCCACTTT.

This chain joins TRBV6-6 and TRBJ2-3, with 11 bases fitting TRBD1. Trimming cost V 2 bases and J 6 bases; bases outside gene matches: 7. Germline CDR1 MNHNY, CDR2 SVGAGI (reference sequence). CDR3 length: 16 residues. The CDR3 region is CASSYLGTGGADTQYF. The CDR3 coding sequence is TGTGCCAGCAGTTACCTTGGGACAGGGGGGGCGGATACGCAGTATTTT.

The rearrangement uses TRBV28 and TRBJ1-5, with 8 bases that match TRBD1. V lost 6 bases, J lost 4 bases, and 8 bases stayed unmatched. Germline-derived CDR1 and CDR2 are MDHEN and SYDVKM. This CDR3 has 15 residues. CDR3 amino acids: CASRLQGGGNQPQHF. The DNA of the CDR3 is TGTGCCAGCAGGCTACAGGGGGGTGGGAATCAGCCCCAGCATTTT. Variable domain in full (rest from reference TRBV28 and TRBJ1-5): DVKVTQSSRYLVKRTGEKVFLECVQDMDHENMFWYRQDPGLGLRLIYFSYDVKMKEKGDIPEGYSVSREKKERFSLILESASTNQTSMYLCASRLQGGGNQPQHFGDGTRLSIL.

The chain has TRBV7-2 and TRBJ2-4; D may be TRBD2 (5 bases). The CDR3 length is 14 residues. With 3 bases removed from V and 1 base from J, the gap between germline ends came to 7 bases. The germline CDR1 and CDR2 sequences are SGHTA and FQGNSA. CDR3 sequence (DNA): TGTGCCAGCAGCTTGCCGGGGGCCAAAAACATTCAGTACTTC. Encoded protein: CASSLPGAKNIQYF.

This clonotype was counted between two and nine times. The chain is built from TRBV29-1 and TRBJ1-1; D perhaps matches TRBD1 (6 bases). Germline assignment: CDR1 SQVTM and CDR2 ANQGSEA. The CDR3 totals 15 residues. With 6 bases removed from V and 5 bases from J, the gap between germline ends came to 22 bases. CDR3 DNA sequence: TGCAGCGTCTGGGGGGGGCATTTGGTCCAGACTGAAGCTTTCTTT. Protein product: CSVWGGHLVQTEAFF. Looking up the rest from reference TRBV29-1 and TRBJ1-1 gives the full variable domain: SAVISQKPSRDICQRGTSLTIQCQVDSQVTMMFWYRQQPGQSLTLIATANQGSEATYESGFVIDKFPISRPNLTFSTLTVSNMSPEDSSIYLCSVWGGHLVQTEAFFGQGTRLTVV.

The V and J genes are TRBV4-3 and TRBJ1-2; 7 bases are shared with TRBD1. Trimming cost V 3 bases and J 8 bases; bases outside gene matches: 6. CDR1 is LGHNA and CDR2 is YSLEER in the germline V gene. The CDR3 extends over 13 amino acids. The CDR3 loop is CASSHEGAHGYTF. The CDR3 nucleotides are TGCGCCAGCAGCCACGAGGGGGCTCACGGCTACACCTTC.

This clonotype appeared many times. The chain joins TRBV5-4 to TRBJ2-5; perhaps TRBD2 as D (5 bases). The germline V and J ends were trimmed by 10 bases and 2 bases, with 12 bases remaining between them. The germline V gene has CDR1 SGHNT and CDR2 YYREEE (reference sequence). The CDR3 has 12 residues. This CDR3 reads CASGVLQETQYF. CDR3 sequence (DNA): TGTGCCTCCGGGGTCCTACAAGAGACCCAGTACTTC.

The chain couples TRBV4-1 to TRBJ1-5; D gene ambiguous. The germline V gene encodes CDR1 MGHRA and CDR2 YSYEKL. Deletions cut 1 base from V and 6 bases from J, with 7 bases between. This CDR3 spans 13 amino acids. Written as DNA, the CDR3 is TGCGCCAGCAGCCAAGTATATCTTCAGCCCCAGCATTTT. This translates into CASSQVYLQPQHF.

This clonotype turned up a few times. The chain carries TRBV28 and TRBJ1-1; possibly TRBD1 for D (6 bases). This CDR3 is built from 14 residues. V was cut by 5 bases and J by 11 bases, with 21 bases left in between. Germline lookup yields CDR1 MDHEN and CDR2 SYDVKM. The CDR3 coding sequence is TGTGCCAGCAGTGTCCGGGACACCCGCCCGGGGGCTTTCTTT. Translating it yields CASSVRDTRPGAFF.

There are a few counts of this clonotype. The rearrangement uses TRBV20-1 and TRBJ2-3; tentatively, D is TRBD1 (6 bases). Trimming took 4 bases from V and 3 from J, leaving 8 bases between them. This CDR3 is 12 amino acids long. The germline CDR1 and CDR2 sequences are DFQATT and SNEGSKA (reference sequence). Written as DNA, the CDR3 is TGCAGTGCTAACAGGGTAACAGATACGCAGTATTTT. It specifies CSANRVTDTQYF.

This clonotype occurred a few times. CDR3 residues: CASSDIDRGLDAFF. The DNA for the CDR3 is TGCGCCAGCAGTGACATAGACAGGGGGCTCGATGCTTTCTTT. The V call is TRBV10-2, the J call TRBJ1-1, with 10 bases lining up with TRBD1. The CDR3 covers 14 residues. Germline loops: CDR1 WSHSY, CDR2 SAAADI. V gave up 3 bases and J gave up 11 bases; unmatched junction bases: 9.

This clonotype turned up a few times. The chain employs TRBV18 and TRBJ1-5; TRBD1 agrees at 7 bases. Germline assignment: CDR1 KGHSH and CDR2 LQKENI. This CDR3 spans 15 amino acids. Unmatched junction bases numbered 3, after V lost 1 base and J lost 3 bases. In DNA form, the CDR3 reads TGTGCCAGCTCACCACGGGGACAGATCAATCAGCCCCAGCATTTT. It encodes CASSPRGQINQPQHF.

V usage is TRBV18 and J usage is TRBJ1-2; TRBD1 aligns across 7 bases. V gave up 1 base and J gave up 2 bases; unmatched junction bases: 4. Germline-derived CDR1 and CDR2 are KGHSH and LQKENI. This CDR3 comprises 15 residues. The CDR3 DNA sequence: TGTGCCAGCTCACCACTACAGGGGACCAACTATGGCTACACCTTC. Residues: CASSPLQGTNYGYTF.

In its sample, this clonotype was seen many times. V is TRBV28 and J is TRBJ2-7; D is possibly TRBD2 (5 bases). Germline V gene data show CDR1 as MDHEN and CDR2 as SYDVKM. CDR3 length equals 20 residues. With 3 bases removed from V and 0 bases from J, the gap between germline ends came to 27 bases. The CDR3 here is CASSFPARDPSALGSYEQYF. Written as DNA, the CDR3 is TGTGCCAGCAGTTTCCCTGCCCGGGATCCCTCCGCCCTAGGCTCCTACGAGCAGTACTTC.

The sample holds a few counts of this clonotype. The chain joins TRBV9 to TRBJ2-2; D is ambiguous. V was trimmed by 2 bases and J by 2 bases, leaving 1 base between them. Per the germline V gene, CDR1 is SGDLS and CDR2 is YYNGEE. The CDR3 consists of 12 residues. The CDR3 bases are TGTGCCAGCAGCGTTAACACCGGGGAGCTGTTTTTT. It translates to CASSVNTGELFF.

This chain connects TRBV20-1 to TRBJ2-3; 8 bases match TRBD1. J lost 4 bases, V lost 1 base, and 4 bases had no gene match. The V gene's germline CDR1 is DFQATT and CDR2 SNEGSKA (reference sequence). This CDR3 spans 14 amino acids. Written as DNA, the CDR3 is TGCAGTGCTAGAGGGACAGGGTCGTCAGATACGCAGTATTTT. Protein sequence: CSARGTGSSDTQYF.

The V and J genes are TRBV7-6 and TRBJ2-5; D is ambiguous. The CDR3 is 16 amino acids. Trimming cost V 2 bases and J 5 bases, with 18 bases left between them. From germline, CDR1 is SGHVS and CDR2 FNYEAQ. Here the CDR3 DNA reads TGTGCCAGCAGCTTACCAACACCGAAGGGAATGGAGACCCAGTACTTC. Encoded protein: CASSLPTPKGMETQYF.

There are many counts of this clonotype. This chain uses TRBV19 with TRBJ1-2; 9 positions agree with TRBD1. The CDR3 has 16 amino acids. Germline CDR1 and CDR2: LNHDA and SQIVND (reference sequence). With 9 bases clipped from V and 4 bases from J, the junction kept 15 bases outside the gene matches. The CDR3 protein is CASERTGANLPYGYTF. The DNA for the CDR3 is TGTGCCAGCGAGCGGACAGGGGCTAATTTACCCTATGGCTACACCTTC.

This clonotype came up a few times. CDR3 bases: TGCAGTGCTAGAGACTCGGGACATCGGAAAGGAGAAGCTTTCTTT. Its protein is CSARDSGHRKGEAFF. The V gene is TRBV20-1, the J gene TRBJ1-1, with a weak D call TRBD1 (6 bases). Trimming removed 0 bases from V and 8 bases from J, with 19 bases in between. The CDR3 spans 15 residues. CDR1 and CDR2 from the germline V gene are DFQATT and SNEGSKA (reference sequence).

This clonotype is medium-sized within its sample. The chain recombines TRBV18 with TRBJ1-5; D is unclear. Trimming stripped 6 bases from V and 4 bases from J, with 10 bases between. Germline V gene sequence: CDR1 KGHSH, CDR2 LQKENI. CDR3 length equals 13 residues. The CDR3 DNA reads TGTGCCAGCTCCCCGGACCAGAATCAGCCCCAGCATTTT. Amino acids: CASSPDQNQPQHF.

This clonotype occurred many times. The V call is TRBV12-3 or TRBV12-4, the J call TRBJ2-2, with D possibly called TRBD1 or TRBD2 (7 bases each). Trimming took off 4 bases at V and 0 bases at J, with 21 bases between the two ends. The CDR3 contains 19 residues. CDR3 protein: CASSSGGTVTLSNTGELFF. The CDR3 bases are TGTGCCAGCAGTTCCGGGGGGACAGTGACCTTATCGAACACCGGGGAGCTGTTTTTT.

V and J are TRBV2 and TRBJ1-2; TRBD1 aligns across 12 bases. The trim removed 8 bases at V and 4 bases at J, leaving 8 bases unmatched. The CDR3 length is 15 residues. CDR1 and CDR2 (germline): SNHLY, FYNNEI. The CDR3 DNA sequence: TGTGCCAGCTCCAGGGACAGGGGGCTTATCTATGGCTACACCTTC. It encodes CASSRDRGLIYGYTF.

The J gene is TRBJ2-2, the V gene TRBV10-2; 11 bases agree with TRBD2. From germline, CDR1 is WSHSY and CDR2 SAAADI. V lost 3 bases, J lost 5 bases, and 8 bases stayed unmatched. The CDR3 covers 17 residues. The CDR3 coding sequence is TGCGCCAGCAGTGAAGGGCTAGCGGGGGGTCGGACCGGGGAGCTGTTTTTT. It specifies CASSEGLAGGRTGELFF.

V and J are TRBV27 and TRBJ2-3, with 8 bases identical to TRBD1. Germline-derived CDR1 and CDR2 are MNHEY and SMNVEV (reference sequence). The CDR3 spans 14 residues. V lost 7 bases to trimming and J lost 1 base; unmatched junction nucleotides: 4. CDR3 residues: CASTDRERTDTQYF. Written as DNA, the CDR3 is TGTGCCAGCACGGACAGGGAACGCACAGATACGCAGTATTTT.

The rearrangement uses TRBV5-6 and TRBJ2-5, with D possibly being TRBD1 (5 bases). The CDR3 totals 15 residues. Germline loops: CDR1 SGHDT, CDR2 YYEEEE. Trimming pared 4 bases from V and 2 bases from J, leaving 15 bases between. The CDR3 nucleotides are TGTGCCAGCAGCCATATCCCAGGGCAACAAGAGACCCAGTACTTC. As protein: CASSHIPGQQETQYF.

This clonotype has at least ten counts. The J gene is TRBJ2-2, the V gene TRBV29-1; D gene ambiguous. V was clipped by 3 bases and J by 4 bases, with 9 bases between them. Germline V gene data show CDR1 as SQVTM and CDR2 as ANQGSEA. The CDR3 contains 13 residues. CDR3 DNA: TGCAGCGTTGAGGTGGACCCCACCGGGGAGCTGTTTTTT. Translating it yields CSVEVDPTGELFF.

There are a few counts of this clonotype. This chain links TRBV7-2 with TRBJ2-2, with a possible D match to TRBD1 (5 bases). The CDR3 totals 15 residues. The V and J ends lost 3 bases and 6 bases respectively, with 14 bases between them. Per the germline V gene, CDR1 is SGHTA and CDR2 is FQGNSA. CDR3 bases: TGTGCCAGCAGCTTTGGGCAGGGTTGGTCCGGGGAGCTGTTTTTT. Its protein is CASSFGQGWSGELFF.

This clonotype was seen ten or more times. J is TRBJ2-3 and V is TRBV6-1; 10 positions match TRBD2. The CDR3 runs 16 residues. The germline gives CDR1 MNHNS, CDR2 SASEGT. Germline trimming cut 4 bases from V and 2 bases from J; bases unmatched to any gene: 6. CDR3 sequence reads: CASSALAGGLTDTQYF. The DNA for the CDR3 is TGTGCCAGCAGTGCCTTAGCGGGGGGCCTCACAGATACGCAGTATTTT.

The chain carries TRBV20-1 and TRBJ1-4; tentatively, D is TRBD1 (5 bases). V gave up 3 bases and J gave up 4 bases, with 15 bases separating them. The CDR3 is 15 residues long. Per the germline V gene, CDR1 is DFQATT and CDR2 is SNEGSKA (reference sequence). The CDR3 region is CSARDGQGFNEKLFF. The CDR3 DNA follows: TGCAGTGCTAGGGATGGACAAGGGTTTAATGAAAAACTGTTTTTT.

As concerns this clonotype: One junction end does not reproduce the germline sequence, and a read error may be involved. The CDR3 DNA sequence: TGTGCTAGCAGCCCCCTACGGACGGTCATGAACACTGAAGCTTTCTTT. This gives the protein CASSPLRTVMNTEAFF. This chain connects TRBV7-7 to TRBJ1-1, with D uncertain. The CDR3 runs to 16 residues. Germline CDR1 is SSHAT and CDR2 is FNYEAQ (reference sequence).